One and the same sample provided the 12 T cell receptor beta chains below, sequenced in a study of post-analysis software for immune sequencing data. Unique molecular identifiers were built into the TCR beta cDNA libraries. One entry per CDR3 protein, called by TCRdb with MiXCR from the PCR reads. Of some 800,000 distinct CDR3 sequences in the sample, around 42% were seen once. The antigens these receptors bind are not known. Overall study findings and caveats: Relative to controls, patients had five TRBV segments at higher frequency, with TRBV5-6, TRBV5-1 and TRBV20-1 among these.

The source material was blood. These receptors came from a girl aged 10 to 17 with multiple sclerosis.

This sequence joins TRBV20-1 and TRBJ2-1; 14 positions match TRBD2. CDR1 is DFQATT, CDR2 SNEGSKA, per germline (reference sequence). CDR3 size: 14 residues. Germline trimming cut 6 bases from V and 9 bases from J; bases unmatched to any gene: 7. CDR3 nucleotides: TGCAGTGCGAAGGGACTAGCGGGAGTGGGTGAGCAGTTCTTC. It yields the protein CSAKGLAGVGEQFF.

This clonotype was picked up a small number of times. The CDR3: CATHSLAKNIQYF. CDR3 DNA: TGTGCCACCCATAGCCTGGCCAAAAACATTCAGTACTTC. V is TRBV27 and J is TRBJ2-4; D remains unclear. V lost 10 bases and J 1 base, leaving 11 bases between the germline ends. The CDR3 is 13 amino acids. Germline V gene lookup returns CDR1 MNHEY and CDR2 SMNVEV (reference sequence).

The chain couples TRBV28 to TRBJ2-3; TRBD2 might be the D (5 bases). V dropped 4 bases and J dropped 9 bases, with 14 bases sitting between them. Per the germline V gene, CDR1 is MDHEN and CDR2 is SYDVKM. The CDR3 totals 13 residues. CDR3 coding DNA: TGTGCCAGCAGTTCCACCGGAGGTTGGACGCAGTATTTT. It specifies CASSSTGGWTQYF.

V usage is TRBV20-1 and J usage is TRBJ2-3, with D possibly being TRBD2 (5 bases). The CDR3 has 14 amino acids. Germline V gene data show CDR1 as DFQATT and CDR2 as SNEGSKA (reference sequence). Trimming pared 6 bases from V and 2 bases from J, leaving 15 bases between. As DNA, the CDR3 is TGCAGTGCAGACAACCTAGCCTCCACAGATACGCAGTATTTT. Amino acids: CSADNLASTDTQYF.

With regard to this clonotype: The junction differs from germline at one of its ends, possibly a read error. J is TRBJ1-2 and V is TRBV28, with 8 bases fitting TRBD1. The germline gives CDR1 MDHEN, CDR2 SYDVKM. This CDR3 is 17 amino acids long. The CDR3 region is CANSLSLDRGGFYGYTF. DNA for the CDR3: TGTGCCAACAGTCTATCCTTAGACAGGGGTGGGTTCTATGGCTACACCTTC.

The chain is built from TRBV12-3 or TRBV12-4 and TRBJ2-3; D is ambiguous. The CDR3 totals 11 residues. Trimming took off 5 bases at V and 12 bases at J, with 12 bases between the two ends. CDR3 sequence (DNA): TGTGCCAGCAGTCCCTCGAGCCCCCAGTATTTT. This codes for CASSPSSPQYF.

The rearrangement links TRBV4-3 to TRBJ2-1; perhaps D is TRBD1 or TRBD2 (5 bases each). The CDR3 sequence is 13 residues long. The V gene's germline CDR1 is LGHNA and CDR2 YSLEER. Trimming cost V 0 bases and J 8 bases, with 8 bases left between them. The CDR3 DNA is TGCGCCAGCAGCCAAGAGAGGGGAGATGAGCAGTTCTTC. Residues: CASSQERGDEQFF.

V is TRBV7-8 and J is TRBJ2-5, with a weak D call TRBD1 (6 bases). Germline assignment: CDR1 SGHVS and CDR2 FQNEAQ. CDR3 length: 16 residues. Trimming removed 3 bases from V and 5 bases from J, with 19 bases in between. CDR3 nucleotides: TGTGCCAGCAGCTTGGTCACCAAGGGGGTCCGGGAGACCCAGTACTTC. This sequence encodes CASSLVTKGVRETQYF.

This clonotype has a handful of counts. The DNA of the CDR3 is TGCAGTGCTAGCACGACAGGTTTGGAAGAGACCCAGTACTTC. Residues: CSASTTGLEETQYF. The V and J genes are TRBV20-1 and TRBJ2-5; D is possibly TRBD1 (6 bases). CDR1 and CDR2 from the germline V gene are DFQATT and SNEGSKA (reference sequence). Deletions cut 3 bases from V and 3 bases from J, with 14 bases between. The CDR3 is 14 residues long.

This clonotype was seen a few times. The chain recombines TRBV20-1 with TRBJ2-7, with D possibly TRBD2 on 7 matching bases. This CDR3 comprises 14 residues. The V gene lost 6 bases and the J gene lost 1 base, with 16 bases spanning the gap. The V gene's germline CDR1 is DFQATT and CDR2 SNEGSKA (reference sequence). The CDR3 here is CSAQGGGHSYEQYF. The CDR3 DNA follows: TGCAGTGCCCAGGGAGGGGGGCATTCCTACGAGCAGTACTTC.

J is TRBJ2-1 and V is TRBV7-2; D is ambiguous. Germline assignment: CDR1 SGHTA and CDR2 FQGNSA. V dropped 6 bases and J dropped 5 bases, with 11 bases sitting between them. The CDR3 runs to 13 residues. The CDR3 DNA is TGTGCCAGCAGGGCCGGAGCGAACAATGAGCAGTTCTTC. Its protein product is CASRAGANNEQFF.

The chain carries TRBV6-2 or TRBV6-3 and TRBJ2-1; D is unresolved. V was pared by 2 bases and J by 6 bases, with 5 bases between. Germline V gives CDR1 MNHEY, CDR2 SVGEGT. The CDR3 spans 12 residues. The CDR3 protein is CASSYGPNEQFF. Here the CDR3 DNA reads TGTGCCAGCAGTTACGGGCCCAATGAGCAGTTCTTC.